This T cell receptor beta chain was identified during a study of identical twins. Each cDNA held unique molecular identifiers, and template switching gave it a universal primer site. TCRdb itself ran the 5' RACE reads through MiXCR, one entry per CDR3 protein. The data contain some 200,000 distinct CDR3 sequences, around 6.9% of them seen just once; the ten biggest clones take up about 2%. Findings of the study overall: Researchers reported weaker excess twin sharing in beta out-of-frame sequences. Compared with models, monozygotic twins showed more out-of-frame TCR alpha sharing.

Worth noting for this clonotype: Its antigen remains unidentified.

The germline gives CDR1 SGHAT, CDR2 FQNNGV. The CDR3 spans 16 residues. The V end was cut by 5 bases, the J end by 6 bases, with 19 bases between. These same data were also listed under a study on yellow fever vaccine responses in identical twins.

The chain couples TRBV11-2 to TRBJ1-4; D perhaps matches TRBD1 (5 bases). The sequence derives from a woman younger than 30 in good health. The source material was memory (CD45RO+) T cells sorted from blood. CDR3 residues: CASSPPPVGGDEKLFF. The CDR3 DNA follows: TGTGCCAGCAGCCCGCCCCCGGTCGGAGGGGATGAAAAACTGTTTTTT.